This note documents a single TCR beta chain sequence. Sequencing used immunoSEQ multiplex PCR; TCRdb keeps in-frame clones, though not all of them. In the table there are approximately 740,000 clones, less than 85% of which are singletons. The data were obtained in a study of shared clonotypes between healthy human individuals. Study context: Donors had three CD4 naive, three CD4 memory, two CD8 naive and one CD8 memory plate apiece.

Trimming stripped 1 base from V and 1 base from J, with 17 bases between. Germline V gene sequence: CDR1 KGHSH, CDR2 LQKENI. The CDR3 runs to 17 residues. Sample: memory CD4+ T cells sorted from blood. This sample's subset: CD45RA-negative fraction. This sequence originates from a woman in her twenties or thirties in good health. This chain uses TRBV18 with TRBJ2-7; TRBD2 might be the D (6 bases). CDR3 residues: CASSPQKAGKGSYEQYF. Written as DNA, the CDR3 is TGTGCCAGCTCACCACAGAAGGCGGGGAAAGGTTCCTACGAGCAGTACTTC. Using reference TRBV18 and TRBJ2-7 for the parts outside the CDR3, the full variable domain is NAGVMQNPRHLVRRRGQEARLRCSPMKGHSHVYWYRQLPEEGLKFMVYLQKENIIDESGMPKERFSAEFPKEGPSILRIQQVVRGDSAAYFCASSPQKAGKGSYEQYFGPGTRLTVT.